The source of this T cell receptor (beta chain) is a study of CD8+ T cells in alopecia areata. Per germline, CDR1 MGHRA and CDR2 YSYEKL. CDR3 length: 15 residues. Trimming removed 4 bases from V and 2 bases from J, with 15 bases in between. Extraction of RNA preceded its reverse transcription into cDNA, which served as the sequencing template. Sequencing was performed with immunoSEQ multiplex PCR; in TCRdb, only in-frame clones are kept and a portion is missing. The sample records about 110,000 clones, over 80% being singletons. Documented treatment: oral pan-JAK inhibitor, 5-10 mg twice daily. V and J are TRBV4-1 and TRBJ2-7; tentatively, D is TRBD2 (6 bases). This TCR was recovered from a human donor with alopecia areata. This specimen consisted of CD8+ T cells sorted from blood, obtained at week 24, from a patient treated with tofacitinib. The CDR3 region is CASSLSGLGAYEQYF. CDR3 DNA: TGCGCCAGCAGCCTTAGCGGCTTAGGGGCCTACGAGCAGTACTTC.